This TCR beta chain was sequenced in a study of cytomegalovirus exposure and HLA in healthy donors. This clone was counted between two and nine times. What it binds is not known. Germline assignment: CDR1 MDHEN and CDR2 SYDVKM. Losses at the gene ends were 6 bases for V and 3 bases for J; bases not matched to a gene: 2. The CDR3 length is 14 residues. PCR primers comprised 60 Vbeta and 13 Jbeta primers. Sequencing was performed with immunoSEQ multiplex PCR; in TCRdb, only in-frame clones are kept and a portion is missing. The repertoire consists of some 150,000 clones, with roughly 80% occurring once and the leading ten covering roughly 6.7%. General observations from the study: A later analysis appeared to link common viral pathogens to several of the most significant clusters. TCR beta sequences numbering 16,951 were associated with HLA alleles at 0.05 false discovery rate in a later analysis.

V usage is TRBV28 and J usage is TRBJ2-7; 13 nucleotides agree with TRBD2. The clonotype originates from a woman aged 35 to 49 in good health and CMV-seropositive. Sequencing was done on a sample of PBMCs. Here the CDR3 reads CASRGLAGIYEQYF. CDR3 bases: TGTGCCAGCAGGGGACTAGCGGGGATCTACGAGCAGTACTTC.